The rows below give T cell receptor beta chains drawn from one sample of a study of T cells after yellow fever vaccination. TCRdb recomputed calls from the 5' RACE reads with MiXCR, one row per CDR3 protein. This table has about 340,000 distinct CDR3 sequences, over 8% appearing once. Sequenced material: PBMCs, taken on the day of the first yellow fever vaccination. The source of these receptors is a man younger than 30 who received the YFV17D yellow fever vaccine. CDR3s include the opening cysteine and the closing phenylalanine or tryptophan. Each record gives: D gene, clone size, V gene, J gene, CDR3 protein, CDR3 DNA. D genes are given only for firm matches. The size entry is marked missing in some rows and otherwise reads once, few, many or a size class.

D: -; size: few; V: TRBV6-1; J: TRBJ1-5; CDR3: CASSEGIGRSGQPQHF; DNA: TGTGCCAGCAGTGAAGGTATCGGGCGGTCGGGTCAGCCCCAGCATTTT
D: TRBD1; size: many; V: TRBV5-1; J: TRBJ1-6; CDR3: CASSSGQDNSPLHF; DNA: TGCGCCAGCAGCTCGGGACAGGATAATTCACCCCTCCACTTT
D: -; size: -; V: TRBV13; J: TRBJ1-2; CDR3: CASRYGVRPPMANYGYTF; DNA: TGTGCCAGCAGATATGGAGTCCGACCGCCGATGGCCAACTATGGCTACACCTTC
D: -; size: many; V: TRBV12-3/TRBV12-4; J: TRBJ2-6; CDR3: CASSPPAFGANVLTF; DNA: TGTGCCAGCAGCCCCCCAGCGTTCGGGGCCAACGTCCTGACTTTC
D: -; size: many; V: TRBV4-3; J: TRBJ1-1; CDR3: CASSLQGSLSQAFF; DNA: TGCGCCAGCAGCCTGCAGGGCTCCCTTAGTCAGGCTTTCTTT
D: TRBD1; size: -; V: TRBV7-2; J: TRBJ2-5; CDR3: CASSLERTGGAETQYF; DNA: TGTGCCAGCAGCTTAGAGCGCACAGGGGGCGCGGAGACCCAGTACTTC
D: -; size: few; V: TRBV20-1; J: TRBJ2-3; CDR3: CCASNSAKSTDTQYF; DNA: TGCTGTGCTAGCAACTCCGCAAAGAGCACAGATACGCAGTATTTT
D: -; size: -; V: TRBV7-7; J: TRBJ2-3; CDR3: CASSSSRMDTQYF; DNA: TGTGCCAGCAGCTCGTCTAGGATGGATACGCAGTATTTT
D: -; size: few; V: TRBV7-2; J: TRBJ2-5; CDR3: CASSFRGGRETQYF; DNA: TGTGCCAGCAGCTTTAGAGGGGGTAGAGAGACCCAGTACTTC
D: -; size: many; V: TRBV6-1; J: TRBJ1-1; CDR3: CASTPSRVIPEAFF; DNA: TGTGCCAGCACCCCCTCGAGGGTGATACCTGAAGCTTTCTTT
D: -; size: many; V: TRBV6-6; J: TRBJ1-5; CDR3: CGAAVGGQPQHF; DNA: TGTGGGGCCGCGGTGGGAGGTCAGCCCCAGCATTTT
D: -; size: many; V: TRBV12-3/TRBV12-4; J: TRBJ2-7; CDR3: CASSSAGVYEQYF; DNA: TGTGCCAGCAGTTCCGCAGGGGTCTACGAGCAGTACTTC
D: -; size: -; V: TRBV15; J: TRBJ2-3; CDR3: CATSSSQRTDTQYF; DNA: TGTGCCACCAGCAGCAGTCAACGCACAGATACGCAGTATTTT
D: -; size: few; V: TRBV9; J: TRBJ2-7; CDR3: CASSSTGLSDEQYF; DNA: TGTGCCAGCAGCTCAACCGGTCTATCTGACGAGCAGTACTTC
D: TRBD2; size: -; V: TRBV10-3; J: TRBJ2-1; CDR3: CATSPGEGNEQFF; DNA: TGTGCCACCTCTCCGGGGGAGGGTAATGAGCAGTTCTTC
D: TRBD1; size: many; V: TRBV12-3/TRBV12-4; J: TRBJ2-7; CDR3: CASSSGQGPYEQYF; DNA: TGTGCCAGCAGCTCGGGACAGGGACCCTACGAGCAGTACTTC
D: -; size: few; V: TRBV24-1; J: TRBJ1-2; CDR3: CATSGPTDGYTF; DNA: TGTGCCACCAGTGGGCCGACAGATGGCTACACCTTC
D: -; size: -; V: TRBV5-6; J: TRBJ1-1; CDR3: CASSLAGLRAFF; DNA: TGTGCCAGCAGCTTGGCAGGGTTAAGAGCTTTCTTT
D: -; size: many; V: TRBV7-8; J: TRBJ2-7; CDR3: CASSFKGRLSYEQYF; DNA: TGTGCCAGCAGCTTTAAGGGTCGGCTCAGCTACGAGCAGTACTTC
D: -; size: -; V: TRBV9; J: TRBJ2-1; CDR3: CASSVGRGGASYNEQFF; DNA: TGTGCCAGCAGCGTAGGGCGTGGGGGGGCCTCCTACAATGAGCAGTTCTTC
D: TRBD2; size: -; V: TRBV7-9; J: TRBJ2-3; CDR3: CASSLGTSGWADTQYF; DNA: TGTGCCAGCAGCTTAGGGACTAGCGGATGGGCAGATACGCAGTATTTT
D: -; size: few; V: TRBV6-2/TRBV6-3; J: TRBJ2-7; CDR3: CASNFPGWYEQYF; DNA: TGTGCCAGCAATTTTCCAGGGTGGTACGAGCAGTACTTC
D: TRBD2; size: -; V: TRBV20-1; J: TRBJ2-1; CDR3: CSAPGTSVNEQFF; DNA: TGCAGTGCTCCCGGGACTAGCGTCAATGAGCAGTTCTTC
D: TRBD1; size: few; V: TRBV7-2; J: TRBJ2-5; CDR3: CASSFFGTGGETQYF; DNA: TGTGCCAGCAGCTTTTTCGGGACAGGGGGCGAGACCCAGTACTTC
D: -; size: -; V: TRBV6-2/TRBV6-3; J: TRBJ1-5; CDR3: CASSYTRPPGSQPQHF; DNA: TGTGCCAGCAGTTACACTAGGCCCCCAGGCAGTCAGCCCCAGCATTTT
D: -; size: few; V: TRBV4-1; J: TRBJ2-4; CDR3: CASSQEAKNIQYF; DNA: TGCGCCAGCAGCCAAGAGGCCAAAAACATTCAGTACTTC
D: -; size: few; V: TRBV4-1; J: TRBJ2-2; CDR3: CASSQAPVTGELFF; DNA: TGCGCCAGCAGCCAAGCCCCTGTCACCGGGGAGCTGTTTTTT
D: TRBD1; size: few; V: TRBV20-1; J: TRBJ1-6; CDR3: CSASGDSNSPLHF; DNA: TGCAGTGCTAGTGGGGACAGTAATTCACCCCTCCACTTT
D: TRBD1; size: -; V: TRBV5-1; J: TRBJ2-1; CDR3: CASLKLPGQNNEQFF; DNA: TGCGCCAGCCTTAAGTTACCGGGACAGAACAATGAGCAGTTCTTC
D: -; size: -; V: TRBV12-3/TRBV12-4; J: TRBJ2-1; CDR3: CASKGGAEQFF; DNA: TGTGCCAGCAAGGGGGGGGCCGAGCAGTTCTTC
D: -; size: many; V: TRBV5-5; J: TRBJ2-2; CDR3: CASSAASGLRDTGELFF; DNA: TGTGCCAGCAGCGCAGCCTCGGGGCTTAGGGACACCGGGGAGCTGTTTTTT
D: -; size: many; V: TRBV3-1; J: TRBJ2-7; CDR3: CASSQDRGRYEQYF; DNA: TGTGCCAGCAGCCAAGATCGAGGCAGATACGAGCAGTACTTC
D: TRBD1; size: few; V: TRBV4-3; J: TRBJ2-6; CDR3: CASSQDPGTASGANVLTF; DNA: TGCGCCAGCAGCCAAGACCCCGGGACAGCCTCTGGGGCCAACGTCCTGACTTTC
D: -; size: many; V: TRBV20-1; J: TRBJ2-5; CDR3: CSASPGVGGQETQYF; DNA: TGCAGTGCTAGTCCGGGGGTGGGAGGCCAAGAGACCCAGTACTTC
D: -; size: -; V: TRBV11-2; J: TRBJ2-4; CDR3: CAASQGPSKNIQYF; DNA: TGTGCCGCCTCACAGGGCCCATCGAAAAACATTCAGTACTTC
D: -; size: -; V: TRBV12-3/TRBV12-4; J: TRBJ1-5; CDR3: CASSLGRDSNQPQHF; DNA: TGTGCCAGCAGTTTAGGCAGGGATAGCAATCAGCCCCAGCATTTT
D: -; size: -; V: TRBV18; J: TRBJ2-3; CDR3: CASSPRGETDTQYF; DNA: TGTGCCAGCTCACCTCGTGGAGAGACAGATACGCAGTATTTT
D: -; size: few; V: TRBV4-3; J: TRBJ1-2; CDR3: CASSPDGRGDYGYTF; DNA: TGCGCCAGCAGCCCGGACGGGAGGGGGGACTATGGCTACACCTTC
D: TRBD2; size: few; V: TRBV7-2; J: TRBJ2-4; CDR3: CASSATSGGIGIIQYF; DNA: TGTGCCAGCAGCGCGACTAGCGGGGGGATAGGTATCATTCAGTACTTC
D: TRBD2; size: -; V: TRBV7-9; J: TRBJ2-2; CDR3: CASSWLRERGTGELFF; DNA: TGTGCCAGCAGCTGGTTGAGGGAGCGGGGCACCGGGGAGCTGTTTTTT